These 14 T cell receptor beta chains came from one sample sequenced in a study of vaccination and CD4 T cells after COVID-19. The antigens of these receptors remain unknown. Specified treatment: roughly 10-day PBMC culture with coronavirus spike peptide pools or control peptides (ViraFEST assay). Cultured CD4+ T cell DNA underwent sequencing with the Oncomine TCR Beta short-read assay. Using its own MiXCR run on the PCR reads, TCRdb lists one record per CDR3 protein. The sample holds 15,000 to 20,000 distinct CDR3 sequences, approximately 57% seen once. The sample consisted of CD4+ T cells from blood, cultured in vitro. Receptors were obtained from a human donor who had recovered from COVID-19.

This clonotype was counted a single time. J is TRBJ1-2 and V is TRBV19; no clear D. The CDR3 is made up of 18 amino acids. Trimming removed 5 bases from V and 2 bases from J, with 24 bases in between. The germline V gene encodes CDR1 LNHDA and CDR2 SQIVND (reference sequence). The CDR3 loop is CASSYLPATASNNYGYTF. Here the CDR3 DNA reads TGTGCCAGTAGTTATCTCCCGGCCACCGCCAGCAACAACTATGGCTACACCTTC.

This sequence joins TRBV30 and TRBJ2-7; D perhaps matches TRBD2 (6 bases). There are 11 residues in the CDR3. V lost 3 bases to trimming and J lost 9 bases, with 12 bases between them. Germline-derived CDR1 and CDR2 are GTSNPN and SVGIG (reference sequence). CDR3 in amino acids: CAWRDRGTQYF. Here the CDR3 DNA reads TGTGCCTGGAGGGACCGGGGGACGCAGTACTTC.

The CDR3, as DNA: TGTGCCACCAGTGATTTGGCCGGGACAGGGCCCCCAGAGACCCAGTACTTC. As protein: CATSDLAGTGPPETQYF. The genes are TRBV24-1 and TRBJ2-5; 9 bases line up with TRBD1. The CDR3 has 17 amino acids. The ends lost 0 bases at V and 4 bases at J; junction bases unmatched: 8. Germline CDR1 is KGHDR and CDR2 is SFDVKD.

The chain is built from TRBV5-4 and TRBJ1-6; no clear D gene. This CDR3 region has 14 residues. Trimming cost V 2 bases and J 5 bases, with 8 bases left between them. Germline V CDR1 and CDR2: SGHNT, YYREEE (reference sequence). The CDR3 loop reads CASSFSTDNSPLHF. The DNA for the CDR3 is TGTGCCAGCAGCTTCTCCACGGATAATTCACCCCTCCACTTT.

The rearrangement links TRBV20-1 to TRBJ2-7; 8 bases map to TRBD2. CDR1 is DFQATT and CDR2 is SNEGSKA in the germline V gene (reference sequence). The CDR3 loop spans 14 amino acids. V shed 2 bases, J shed 4 bases, and the junction held 7 bases outside the gene matches. CDR3 coding DNA: TGCAGTGCTAGATTCGGGCCTAGCGGGTACGAGCAGTACTTC. Translating gives CSARFGPSGYEQYF.

The V gene is TRBV20-1, the J gene TRBJ1-2; TRBD1 agrees at 7 bases. Unmatched junction bases numbered 10, after V lost 5 bases and J lost 4 bases. The CDR3 extends over 14 amino acids. CDR1 and CDR2 (germline): DFQATT, SNEGSKA (reference sequence). For the CDR3, the DNA is TGCAGTGCTGCCGCCGAGGGGGCAGGCTATGGCTACACCTTC. It codes for CSAAAEGAGYGYTF.

This clonotype was recorded once. This sequence joins TRBV29-1 and TRBJ1-3, with unresolved D. This CDR3 comprises 15 residues. The germline V gene encodes CDR1 SQVTM and CDR2 ANQGSEA. With 7 bases removed from V and 8 bases from J, the gap between germline ends came to 24 bases. As DNA, the CDR3 is TGCAGCGCCGGACCCGACCGAAAAAGCGGATACACCATATATTTT. This codes for CSAGPDRKSGYTIYF.

V and J are TRBV12-3 or TRBV12-4 and TRBJ2-7; the match to TRBD2 covers 13 bases. V shed 7 bases and J 0 bases; nucleotides not matched to a gene: 6. The CDR3 length is 16 residues. For the CDR3, the DNA is TGTGCCAGCACCATCGGGACTAGCGGGATCTCCTACGAGCAGTACTTC. Encoded protein: CASTIGTSGISYEQYF.

This sequence joins TRBV7-9 and TRBJ1-1, with D possibly matching TRBD1 (5 bases). V was trimmed by 6 bases and J by 8 bases, leaving 16 bases between them. This CDR3 comprises 13 residues. CDR1 is SEHNR, CDR2 FQNEAQ, per germline (reference sequence). The CDR3 spells CASRSLGVNEAFF. The CDR3 nucleotides are TGTGCCAGCAGATCACTGGGGGTCAACGAAGCTTTCTTT.

This chain connects TRBV5-1 to TRBJ1-1; D not certain. The CDR3 runs to 15 residues. CDR1 is SGHRS and CDR2 is YFSETQ in the germline V gene. Trimming removed 0 bases at V and 3 bases at J, with 12 bases between. The CDR3: CASSLEVFGYTEAFF. The CDR3 bases are TGCGCCAGCAGCTTGGAAGTCTTTGGGTACACTGAAGCTTTCTTT.

CDR3 nucleotides: TGTGCCAGCACCCTTACGGCCCCCATGAACACCGGGGAGCTGTTTTTT. Protein product: CASTLTAPMNTGELFF. The genes are TRBV27 and TRBJ2-2; D gene uncertain. There are 16 residues in the CDR3. Trimming pared 7 bases from V and 1 base from J, leaving 16 bases between. Germline V gene lookup returns CDR1 MNHEY and CDR2 SMNVEV (reference sequence).

The V gene is TRBV3-1, the J gene TRBJ2-7; D may be TRBD1 (7 bases). Germline CDR1 LGHDT, CDR2 YNNKEL (reference sequence). The CDR3 runs 15 residues. Trimming took 0 bases from V and 6 from J, leaving 15 bases between them. The CDR3 loop reads CASSQDLTQGGEQYF. The CDR3 DNA reads TGTGCCAGCAGCCAAGATCTGACGCAGGGGGGCGAGCAGTACTTC.

This clonotype has just one count. The CDR3 DNA reads as TGTGCCAGCAGTTATAGGGGGGGCACAGGGCAGCCCCAGCATTTT. This gives the protein CASSYRGGTGQPQHF. The chain combines TRBV6-2 or TRBV6-3 with TRBJ1-5; tentatively, D is TRBD1 (6 bases). This CDR3 is built from 15 residues. The V gene's germline CDR1 is MNHEY and CDR2 SVGEGT. The ends were cut back, 3 bases at V and 7 bases at J, with 16 bases in the middle.

This clonotype was counted only a few times. The gene calls are TRBV10-2 and TRBJ2-3; D ambiguous. CDR1 WSHSY and CDR2 SAAADI come from the germline V gene. The CDR3 is 15 residues long. Trimming took 3 bases from V and 2 from J, leaving 12 bases between them. CDR3 nucleotide sequence: TGCGCCAGCAGTGACTACCAAGGGTACACAGATACGCAGTATTTT. It specifies CASSDYQGYTDTQYF.